The present T cell receptor beta chain was sequenced within a study of regulatory T cells in long-lasting Graves disease. Time point meaning: persistent/refractory GD, antithyroid drugs over 5 years with positive TRAb. Generation of the TCR library employed RNA extracted from PBMCs. According to the study, TCR beta libraries were built with iRepertoire HTBI primers and CDR3-region Arm-PCR. A single record per CDR3 protein comes from TCRdb applying MiXCR to the multiplex PCR reads. The sample holds almost 350,000 distinct CDR3 sequences, about 18% seen once. This clonotype was seen many times. V shed 0 bases and J shed 10 bases, with 11 bases lying between them. The CDR3 totals 14 residues. Germline CDR1 and CDR2: SGHRS and YFSETQ.

The sequencing here drew on peripheral blood mononuclear cells (PBMCs), taken when the disease was refractory, from a patient treated with antithyroid drugs. This TCR was sampled from a female donor with Graves disease. This rearrangement joins TRBV5-1 to TRBJ1-6; no reliable D call. The CDR3, as DNA: TGCGCCAGCAGCTTGGATCTTTTGCCATCACCCCTCCACTTT. This sequence encodes CASSLDLLPSPLHF.